These 15 T cell receptor beta chains came from one sample sequenced in a study of identical twins. From the 5' RACE reads, TCRdb called clonotypes with MiXCR, one entry per CDR3 protein. The table includes 410,000 or so distinct CDR3 sequences, roughly 18% detected once. Sequences were obtained from naive T cells sorted from blood. The source is a man between 45 and 60 years old in good health.

Notes on this clonotype: Since a much larger clone is just one base distant, this may be a read error. This sequence joins TRBV20-1 and TRBJ2-1; 13 bases are shared with TRBD2. The CDR3 extends over 15 amino acids. Germline assignment: CDR1 DFQATT and CDR2 SNEGSKA (reference sequence). CDR3 protein: CSTSGGAPSYNEQFF. CDR3 coding DNA: TGCAGTACTAGCGGGGGGGCGCCCTCCTACAATGAGCAGTTCTTC.

This clonotype appeared a few times. The V and J genes are TRBV28 and TRBJ2-7; D is perhaps TRBD1 (7 bases). Trimming cost V 4 bases and J 7 bases, with 20 bases left between them. CDR3 length equals 15 residues. Germline CDR1 and CDR2: MDHEN and SYDVKM. CDR3: CASSSRQGGSWEQYF. In DNA form, the CDR3 reads TGTGCCAGCAGTTCGCGACAGGGAGGTTCTTGGGAGCAGTACTTC.

This chain uses TRBV5-4 with TRBJ2-5; D is possibly TRBD1 or TRBD2 (5 bases each). The CDR3 contains 14 residues. Trimming removed 0 bases at V and 3 bases at J, with 9 bases between. From germline, CDR1 is SGHNT and CDR2 YYREEE (reference sequence). The CDR3 loop is CASSLEVGEETQYF. Here the CDR3 DNA reads TGTGCCAGCAGCTTGGAGGTGGGGGAAGAGACCCAGTACTTC. Together with reference TRBV5-4 and TRBJ2-5, the CDR3 gives the full variable domain: ETGVTQSPTHLIKTRGQQVTLRCSSQSGHNTVSWYQQALGQGPQFIFQYYREEENGRGNFPPRFSGLQFPNYSSELNVNALELDDSALYLCASSLEVGEETQYFGPGTRLLVL.

V is TRBV20-1 and J is TRBJ2-7, with D perhaps TRBD1 (6 bases). CDR3 size: 14 residues. Germline lookup yields CDR1 DFQATT and CDR2 SNEGSKA (reference sequence). The V gene lost 2 bases and the J gene lost 1 base, with 12 bases spanning the gap. The CDR3 protein is CSARSAQGSYEQYF. The DNA of the CDR3 is TGCAGTGCTAGATCGGCACAGGGTTCCTACGAGCAGTACTTC.

This sequence joins TRBV24-1 and TRBJ2-2, with D unresolved. CDR3 length equals 15 residues. Germline lookup yields CDR1 KGHDR and CDR2 SFDVKD. Trimming shortened V by 3 bases and J by 4 bases, and 11 bases separated the two germline ends. DNA for the CDR3: TGTGCCACCAGTGATAGACGGTATATCACCGGGGAGCTGTTTTTT. Residues: CATSDRRYITGELFF.

V is TRBV4-2 and J is TRBJ1-1, with a possible D match to TRBD1 (5 bases). The CDR3 contains 17 residues. CDR1 is LGHNA, CDR2 YNFKEQ, per germline. The V and J ends lost 0 bases and 0 bases respectively, with 14 bases between them. Written as DNA, the CDR3 is TGTGCCAGCAGCCAAGACGTTCCAGGGCAGTTGAACACTGAAGCTTTCTTT. It encodes CASSQDVPGQLNTEAFF.

This clonotype came up many times. This sequence joins TRBV20-1 and TRBJ1-1; 7 bases map to TRBD1. Looked up from germline, CDR1 is DFQATT and CDR2 is SNEGSKA (reference sequence). The junction had 11 bases not matched to a gene; V was cut back by 6 bases and J by 4 bases. The CDR3 loop spans 14 amino acids. In DNA, the CDR3 is TGCAGTGCCCGAGGTGTCAGGGGGGGCACTGAAGCTTTCTTT. Protein: CSARGVRGGTEAFF.

This clonotype showed up just a few times. The chain combines TRBV5-1 with TRBJ1-1; D is possibly TRBD1 (6 bases). V shed 5 bases and J shed 2 bases, with 13 bases lying between them. CDR3 length: 14 residues. The germline CDR1 and CDR2 sequences are SGHRS and YFSETQ. CDR3 DNA sequence: TGCGCCAGCAGTTCCCAGGGGCCAAACACTGAAGCTTTCTTT. Protein sequence: CASSSQGPNTEAFF.

The chain couples TRBV25-1 to TRBJ2-1, with 11 positions matching TRBD2. Trimming took 3 bases from V and 9 from J; bases not matched to a gene: 10. Germline V lookup: CDR1 MGHDK, CDR2 SYGVNS. The CDR3 contains 16 residues. The DNA of the CDR3 is TGTGCCAGCAGTGATGTACTAGCGGGAGCCTACGGTGAGCAGTTCTTC. Its translation is CASSDVLAGAYGEQFF.

This clonotype was seen at least ten times. The chain joins TRBV20-1 to TRBJ2-1; tentatively, D is TRBD1 (6 bases). CDR3 size: 16 residues. Trimming took off 1 base at V and 3 bases at J, with 16 bases between the two ends. Germline CDR1 DFQATT, CDR2 SNEGSKA (reference sequence). CDR3 amino acids: CSARVQEGGNYNEQFF. Written as DNA, the CDR3 is TGCAGTGCTAGAGTTCAGGAAGGGGGAAACTACAATGAGCAGTTCTTC.

This clonotype came up a few times. The rearrangement uses TRBV2 and TRBJ2-1; D gene uncertain. V was pared by 0 bases and J by 8 bases, with 11 bases between. CDR1 SNHLY and CDR2 FYNNEI come from the germline V gene. CDR3 size: 14 residues. The CDR3 DNA is TGTGCCAGCAGTGAAGCGCATGGATTCGATGAGCAGTTCTTC. Its translation is CASSEAHGFDEQFF. Supplemented by reference TRBV2 and TRBJ2-1, the full variable domain reads EPEVTQTPSHQVTQMGQEVILRCVPISNHLYFYWYRQILGQKVEFLVSFYNNEISEKSEIFDDQFSVERPDGSNFTLKIRSTKLEDSAMYFCASSEAHGFDEQFFGPGTRLTVL.

This clonotype has ten or more counts. The rearrangement links TRBV5-1 to TRBJ2-1; TRBD2 agrees at 9 bases. From germline, CDR1 is SGHRS and CDR2 YFSETQ. CDR3 length: 15 amino acids. V was clipped by 2 bases and J by 6 bases; unmatched bases: 6. DNA for the CDR3: TGCGCCAGCAGCTTTTTGGCGGGAGGGGGCAATGAGCAGTTCTTC. Residues: CASSFLAGGGNEQFF.

This clonotype was recorded many times. The chain has TRBV27 and TRBJ1-4; D gene uncertain. Trimming removed 5 bases from V and 0 bases from J, with 10 bases in between. The CDR3 totals 15 residues. CDR1 MNHEY and CDR2 SMNVEV come from the germline V gene (reference sequence). This CDR3 reads CASSLATATNEKLFF. The CDR3 DNA reads as TGTGCCAGCAGTCTCGCCACAGCAACTAATGAAAAACTGTTTTTT.

A few counts support this clonotype. The genes are TRBV5-5 and TRBJ2-5; TRBD2 agrees at 8 bases. Germline CDR1 reads SGHKS; CDR2 reads YYEKEE (reference sequence). The CDR3 totals 17 residues. After removal of 6 bases from V and 3 bases from J, the junction contained 16 bases not matched to a gene. The CDR3 coding sequence is TGTGCCAGCACCCTGGTCTCGGGGGGGGCATTAAAAGAGACCCAGTACTTC. Its protein is CASTLVSGGALKETQYF.

This clonotype showed up just a few times. V gene TRBV5-5 combines with J gene TRBJ2-1; D unclear. CDR3 length equals 12 residues. Germline V gives CDR1 SGHKS, CDR2 YYEKEE (reference sequence). Trimming took off 6 bases at V and 7 bases at J, with 11 bases between the two ends. CDR3 sequence reads: CASTLVGNEQFF. The CDR3 bases are TGTGCCAGCACCTTAGTGGGGAATGAGCAGTTCTTC. The whole variable domain, filled in from reference TRBV5-5 and TRBJ2-1, reads DAGVTQSPTHLIKTRGQQVTLRCSPISGHKSVSWYQQVLGQGPQFIFQYYEKEERGRGNFPDRFSARQFPNYSSELNVNALLLGDSALYLCASTLVGNEQFFGPGTRLTVL.